This passage covers 20 T cell receptor beta chains from one sample sequenced in a study of vaccination and CD4 T cells after COVID-19. Sequenced with the Oncomine TCR Beta short-read assay was DNA taken from cultured CD4+ T cells. Each CDR3 protein is one row after TCRdb ran MiXCR on the PCR reads. Among roughly 15,000 distinct CDR3 sequences listed, under 55% were seen once. Their cognate antigens are unknown. Treatment defined: approximately nine-day PBMC culture with coronavirus spike peptide pools or control peptides (ViraFEST assay). The specimen was CD4+ T cells from blood, cultured in vitro. The receptors were gathered from a human donor who had recovered from COVID-19.

This chain uses TRBV6-1 with TRBJ1-4; D is unclear. This CDR3 contains 16 residues. Trimming left V 6 bases short and J 2 bases short, with 16 bases between. Germline V CDR1 and CDR2: MNHNS, SASEGT. The CDR3: CASSDPRSGTNEKLFF. CDR3 DNA sequence: TGTGCCAGCAGCGACCCGAGGTCGGGGACTAATGAAAAACTGTTTTTT.

The V and J genes are TRBV19 and TRBJ2-7; 9 bases line up with TRBD1. CDR3 size: 15 residues. CDR1 LNHDA and CDR2 SQIVND come from the germline V gene (reference sequence). J gave up 1 base and V 5 bases, and 6 bases lay outside the gene matches. DNA for the CDR3: TGTGCCAGTAGTTTAAGGGGACAGGGTTCCTACGAGCAGTACTTC. Amino acid sequence: CASSLRGQGSYEQYF.

The chain carries TRBV11-2 and TRBJ2-7; weak D call: TRBD2 (7 bases). CDR3 length: 14 amino acids. The germline V and J ends were trimmed by 3 bases and 2 bases, with 11 bases remaining between them. Per the germline V gene, CDR1 is SGHAT and CDR2 is FQNNGV. The CDR3: CASSLGGGAYEQYF. Here the CDR3 DNA reads TGTGCCAGCAGCTTGGGCGGGGGCGCCTACGAGCAGTACTTC. Drawing the rest from reference TRBV11-2 and TRBJ2-7, the complete variable domain is EAGVAQSPRYKIIEKRQSVAFWCNPISGHATLYWYQQILGQGPKLLIQFQNNGVVDDSQLPKDRFSAERLKGVDSTLKIQPAKLEDSAVYLCASSLGGGAYEQYFGPGTRLTVT.

In this sample, this clonotype turned up a few times. This chain joins TRBV5-4 and TRBJ1-1; TRBD1 agrees at 7 bases. Germline V lookup: CDR1 SGHNT, CDR2 YYREEE (reference sequence). The CDR3 spans 18 residues. The junction had 12 bases not matched to a gene; V was cut back by 0 bases and J by 1 base. Here the CDR3 DNA reads TGTGCCAGCAGCTTGGTAACAGGGGCCCGCGGGAAGAACACTGAAGCTTTCTTT. The encoded protein is CASSLVTGARGKNTEAFF. Using reference TRBV5-4 and TRBJ1-1 for the parts outside the CDR3, the full variable domain is ETGVTQSPTHLIKTRGQQVTLRCSSQSGHNTVSWYQQALGQGPQFIFQYYREEENGRGNFPPRFSGLQFPNYSSELNVNALELDDSALYLCASSLVTGARGKNTEAFFGQGTRLTVV.

V and J are TRBV27 and TRBJ2-2; TRBD1 aligns across 8 bases. Germline CDR1 reads MNHEY; CDR2 reads SMNVEV (reference sequence). This CDR3 has 15 amino acids. Losses at the gene ends were 5 bases for V and 0 bases for J; bases not matched to a gene: 2. CDR3 sequence (DNA): TGTGCCAGCAGTCCGACAGGGGCGAACACCGGGGAGCTGTTTTTT. Its translation is CASSPTGANTGELFF.

This clonotype was detected a few times. The chain uses TRBV10-3 and TRBJ1-2, with a possible D match to TRBD1 (6 bases). The CDR3 loop spans 12 amino acids. Germline CDR1 reads ENHRY; CDR2 reads SYGVKD. V was clipped by 10 bases and J by 0 bases, with 9 bases between them. CDR3 sequence (DNA): TGTGCCAGCAGGGGCACTAACTATGGCTACACCTTC. This codes for CASRGTNYGYTF.

The sample holds a few counts of this clonotype. V usage is TRBV27 and J usage is TRBJ1-2, with D tentatively TRBD1 (6 bases). The germline V gene encodes CDR1 MNHEY and CDR2 SMNVEV (reference sequence). This CDR3 has 14 residues. The germline V and J ends were trimmed by 6 bases and 4 bases, with 15 bases remaining between them. CDR3 DNA: TGTGCCAGCAGGTCCGGGACAAGTGCCTATGGCTACACCTTC. Amino acid sequence: CASRSGTSAYGYTF.

The chain uses TRBV15 and TRBJ2-7; D tentatively reads TRBD1 or TRBD2 (5 bases each). CDR1 is LNHNV and CDR2 is YYDKDF in the germline V gene (reference sequence). This CDR3 region has 17 residues. Trimming removed 3 bases from V and 5 bases from J, with 23 bases in between. The CDR3 reads CATSSSTGTRLTDEQYF. The CDR3 coding sequence is TGTGCCACCAGCAGTTCTACCGGGACCCGACTCACGGACGAGCAGTACTTC.

This clonotype came up a few times. The chain joins TRBV5-5 to TRBJ2-2; TRBD1 or TRBD2 may be the D gene (6 bases each). CDR3 length equals 15 residues. Germline CDR1 and CDR2: SGHKS and YYEKEE (reference sequence). Trimming removed 2 bases from V and 7 bases from J, with 15 bases in between. The CDR3 region is CASSFRGRLNGELFF. CDR3 DNA: TGTGCCAGCAGCTTCCGGGGGCGATTAAACGGGGAGCTGTTTTTT.

The rearrangement uses TRBV11-2 and TRBJ1-6, with TRBD1 matching 9 bases. CDR3 length equals 15 residues. The junction had 3 bases not matched to a gene; V was cut back by 1 base and J by 8 bases. CDR1 is SGHAT and CDR2 is FQNNGV in the germline V gene. The DNA of the CDR3 is TGTGCCAGCAGCTTAGGTAGGACAGGGGATTCACCCCTCCACTTT. This encodes CASSLGRTGDSPLHF.

The V gene is TRBV11-2, the J gene TRBJ1-2; 7 nucleotides align to TRBD1. The CDR3 spans 15 residues. Trimming at V came to 5 bases and at J to 5 bases, leaving 11 bases not matched to a gene. Germline V gene data show CDR1 as SGHAT and CDR2 as FQNNGV. DNA of the CDR3: TGTGCCAGCAGCCCCAGTGAGGGGGCCGGGTATGGCTACACCTTC. It specifies CASSPSEGAGYGYTF.

This clonotype was observed a handful of times. The chain carries TRBV7-8 and TRBJ1-2; D is unclear. The germline gives CDR1 SGHVS, CDR2 FQNEAQ. The V gene lost 0 bases and the J gene lost 2 bases, with 7 bases spanning the gap. This CDR3 is 14 amino acids long. CDR3 loop: CASSLAGTNYGYTF. CDR3 bases: TGTGCCAGCAGCTTAGCAGGCACCAACTATGGCTACACCTTC.

In this sample, this clonotype is medium-sized (0.01 to 0.1%). The J gene is TRBJ1-5, the V gene TRBV11-2; TRBD1 agrees at 8 bases. The CDR3 extends over 15 amino acids. V lost 5 bases, J lost 9 bases, and 12 bases stayed unmatched. Per germline, CDR1 SGHAT and CDR2 FQNNGV. The CDR3 region is CASSISGTGQGPQHF. The CDR3 coding sequence is TGTGCCAGCAGCATATCCGGGACAGGCCAGGGGCCCCAGCATTTT.

J is TRBJ1-2 and V is TRBV30; D possibly corresponds to TRBD1 (5 bases). The CDR3 is 13 residues long. Germline lookup yields CDR1 GTSNPN and CDR2 SVGIG (reference sequence). Trimming left V 1 base short and J 5 bases short, with 11 bases between. The CDR3, as DNA: TGTGCCTGGAGTGGAGGGGCAGGATATGGCTACACCTTC. Amino acids: CAWSGGAGYGYTF. The full variable domain, rest sourced from reference TRBV30 and TRBJ1-2, is SQTIHQWPATLVQPVGSPLSLECTVEGTSNPNLYWYRQAAGRGLQLLFYSVGIGQISSEVPQNLSASRPQDRQFILSSKKLLLSDSGFYLCAWSGGAGYGYTFGSGTRLTVV.

This chain joins TRBV19 and TRBJ1-5; 7 bases are a match to TRBD1. Trimming removed 10 bases from V and 5 bases from J; junction bases left unmatched: 11. In germline, CDR1 is LNHDA, CDR2 SQIVND (reference sequence). The CDR3 is 14 residues long. CDR3 DNA sequence: TGTGCCACTATGACAGGGAAACCCCATCAGCCCCAGCATTTT. Its translation is CATMTGKPHQPQHF.

The gene calls are TRBV6-1 and TRBJ1-2; D remains unclear. The CDR3 sequence is 13 residues long. V lost 6 bases to trimming and J lost 7 bases, with 15 bases between them. Germline V gene lookup returns CDR1 MNHNS and CDR2 SASEGT. CDR3 in amino acids: CASSPRVEGGYTF. The CDR3 DNA reads TGTGCCAGCAGCCCCCGGGTTGAGGGTGGCTACACCTTC.

This clonotype was detected a few times. The chain joins TRBV15 to TRBJ1-2, with TRBD1 matching over 8 bases. This CDR3 spans 15 amino acids. V lost 5 bases to trimming and J lost 4 bases; unmatched junction nucleotides: 9. In germline, CDR1 is LNHNV, CDR2 YYDKDF (reference sequence). CDR3 bases: TGTGCCACCAGCTCTCGGACAGGGTACGGCTATGGCTACACCTTC. This encodes CATSSRTGYGYGYTF.

The chain has TRBV5-1 and TRBJ1-6; a possible D gene is TRBD1 (6 bases). Trimming removed 0 bases at V and 8 bases at J, with 12 bases between. Germline V gene lookup returns CDR1 SGHRS and CDR2 YFSETQ. This CDR3 is 15 amino acids long. The CDR3 DNA sequence: TGCGCCAGCAGCTTGGACCGGAGGGGGGATTCACCCCTCCACTTT. Translating gives CASSLDRRGDSPLHF.

The rearrangement uses TRBV6-1 and TRBJ1-2; D unresolved. V was pared by 2 bases and J by 5 bases, with 9 bases between. The CDR3 length is 13 residues. Germline lookup yields CDR1 MNHNS and CDR2 SASEGT. The CDR3 coding sequence is TGTGCCAGCAGTGAACAAGCCGGGTATGGCTACACCTTC. It yields the protein CASSEQAGYGYTF.

The chain uses TRBV27 and TRBJ2-1; D might be TRBD1 (6 bases). CDR3 length: 15 amino acids. V lost 4 bases, J lost 3 bases, and 13 bases lay in between. Germline V gene lookup returns CDR1 MNHEY and CDR2 SMNVEV (reference sequence). The CDR3 DNA sequence: TGTGCCAGCAGTTCCGGACAGATTTACTACAATGAGCAGTTCTTC. Its protein product is CASSSGQIYYNEQFF.